Listed below are T cell receptor beta chains from one sample, sequenced in a study of CD8+CD57+ T cells in acquired aplastic anemia. TCRdb called the reads again in MiXCR, with one record for every CDR3 protein. The sample includes approximately 170,000 distinct CDR3 sequences, around half of them seen just once. The sequenced material came from sorted CD4+, CD8+, or CD8+CD57+ T cells (not recorded which) from PBMCs. The source is a human donor with aplastic anemia. CDR3s include the opening cysteine and the closing phenylalanine or tryptophan. Each record gives: D gene, clone size, J gene, V gene, CDR3 DNA, CDR3 protein. D genes are given only for firm matches. Only some rows state a clone size, as once, few, many or a class for expanded clones.

TRBD2 | once | TRBJ2-3 | TRBV2 | TGTGCCAGCAGTGAGCTACTAGCGGGTCGACCAGATACGCAGTATTTT | CASSELLAGRPDTQYF
NA | many | TRBJ2-4 | TRBV10-1 | TGCGCCAGCAGTGAGCCGATAGCCAAAAACATTCAGTACTTC | CASSEPIAKNIQYF
NA | NA | TRBJ1-3 | TRBV4-2 | TGTGCCAGCAGCCAGCCGGGGGGCGGATCTGGAAACACCATATATTTT | CASSQPGGGSGNTIYF
NA | many | TRBJ1-1 | TRBV5-1 | TGCGCCAGCAGTTTGGTACAGGTTTCGGGCACTGAAGCTTTCTTT | CASSLVQVSGTEAFF
TRBD1 | NA | TRBJ1-2 | TRBV5-1 | TGCGCCAGCAGCTCTCCGGGACAGGGGGTTTATGGCTACACCTTC | CASSSPGQGVYGYTF
TRBD1 | NA | TRBJ2-1 | TRBV5-1 | TGCGCCAGCAGCTTGGCAAGGGGACAGGGGTGGGACAATGAGCAGTTCTTC | CASSLARGQGWDNEQFF
NA | NA | TRBJ1-6 | TRBV10-1 | TGCGCCAGCAGCTCCGGCGGGCCGGGGAATTCACCCCTCCACTTT | CASSSGGPGNSPLHF
NA | NA | TRBJ1-6 | TRBV2 | TGTGCCAGCAGTGGGGGGAGGGCAGACCATTCACCCCTCCACTTT | CASSGGRADHSPLHF
NA | NA | TRBJ1-5 | TRBV24-1 | TGTGCCACCAGTGATGCCCCGGGGCAGCCCCAGCATTTT | CATSDAPGQPQHF
NA | NA | TRBJ1-1 | TRBV7-2 | TGTGCCAGCAGCCTAGTTACCCGCGACGGAGCTTTCTTT | CASSLVTRDGAFF
TRBD2 | few | TRBJ2-6 | TRBV25-1 | TGTGCCAGCAGTGCACGCGGGAGGGCAACCGCTGGGGCCAACGTCCTGACTTTC | CASSARGRATAGANVLTF
TRBD1 | many | TRBJ2-7 | TRBV6-1 | TGTGCCAGCAGTCCATGGACAGGGGATTCCTACGAGCAGTACTTC | CASSPWTGDSYEQYF
NA | NA | TRBJ1-4 | TRBV2 | TGTGCCAGCAGTGAAAGGGGGGAAAGGAATGAAAAACTGTTTTTT | CASSERGERNEKLFF
NA | NA | TRBJ1-1 | TRBV27 | TGTGCCAGCAGTTTATCGACACAGGGGAACACTGAAGCTTTCTTT | CASSLSTQGNTEAFF
NA | many | TRBJ2-2 | TRBV25-1 | TGTGCCAGCAGTGAAGTGGCAGGGGCCGGGGAGCTGTTTTTT | CASSEVAGAGELFF
TRBD1 | NA | TRBJ1-2 | TRBV19 | TGTGCCAGTAGTCAACAGGGGGATCATGGCTACACCTTC | CASSQQGDHGYTF
NA | many | TRBJ2-1 | TRBV11-1 | TGTGCCAGCAGCTTAGTCGGTCCTTCGGCGGGCGGGGGCCTCAATGAGCAGTTCTTC | CASSLVGPSAGGGLNEQFF
NA | NA | TRBJ1-2 | TRBV2 | TGTGCCAGCAGTGAAGGGGATTTCGGCGGCTACACCTTC | CASSEGDFGGYTF
NA | many | TRBJ2-3 | TRBV5-6 | TGTGCCAGCAGCTTAGCGGCATTGGGCACAGATACGCAGTATTTT | CASSLAALGTDTQYF
NA | few | TRBJ1-2 | TRBV20-1 | TGCAGTGCTAGGGGGGGCTATGGCTACACCTTC | CSARGGYGYTF
TRBD2 | few | TRBJ2-1 | TRBV12-3/TRBV12-4 | TGTGCCAGCAGGGCTCCGGGACTAGCGGGAGGGCCGTATCCAAATGAGCAGTTCTTC | CASRAPGLAGGPYPNEQFF
TRBD1 | few | TRBJ2-3 | TRBV12-5 | TGTGCTAGTGGTCGACAGGGGGTCGCAGATACGCAGTATTTT | CASGRQGVADTQYF
NA | many | TRBJ1-2 | TRBV5-1 | TGCGCCAGCAGCTTGGCCGGGCAGGGAGTCGGCTACACCTTC | CASSLAGQGVGYTF
NA | many | TRBJ2-2 | TRBV12-3/TRBV12-4 | TGTGCCAGCAGTTTGGCCACAGGGCCGGTCACCGGGGAGCTGTTTTTT | CASSLATGPVTGELFF
TRBD1 | few | TRBJ2-1 | TRBV20-1 | TGCAGTGCCGAGACAGGGCTGGGCTCCTACAATGAGCAGTTCTTC | CSAETGLGSYNEQFF
NA | NA | TRBJ1-3 | TRBV3-1 | TGTGCCAGCAGCCAAGATAGCGGAAACACCATATATTTT | CASSQDSGNTIYF
NA | once | TRBJ2-7 | TRBV20-1 | TGCAGTGCTAGAGATGGGGCAGGGAGTGTCTACGAGCAGTACTTC | CSARDGAGSVYEQYF
TRBD2 | NA | TRBJ2-3 | TRBV24-1 | TGTGCCACCAGTGCGGGGGGGTTCACAGATACGCAGTATTTT | CATSAGGFTDTQYF
TRBD1 | NA | TRBJ2-3 | TRBV24-1 | TGTGCCACCAGTGAGCCGGGACAGGGGACTGTGACAGATACGCAGTATTTT | CATSEPGQGTVTDTQYF
NA | many | TRBJ1-2 | TRBV5-1 | TGCGCCAGCAGCATGACGGATTATGGCTACACCTTC | CASSMTDYGYTF
NA | NA | TRBJ2-7 | TRBV9 | TGTGCCAGCAGCGTCGGTGGGGGACGCTCCTACGAGCAGTACTTC | CASSVGGGRSYEQYF
NA | few | TRBJ1-5 | TRBV2 | TGTGCCAGCAGTGAACTGGGGTCAAATCAGCCCCAGCATTTT | CASSELGSNQPQHF
NA | NA | TRBJ2-1 | TRBV6-2/TRBV6-3 | TGTGCCAGCAGTTACCGTGAGGGCTCCTACAATGAGCAGTTCTTC | CASSYREGSYNEQFF
NA | NA | TRBJ2-7 | TRBV19 | TGTGCCAGCAGGGCTTCGTACGAGCAGTACTTC | CASRASYEQYF
NA | many | TRBJ2-5 | TRBV7-2 | TGTGCCAGCAGCTTGGTCTTACCGAAGACCCAGTACTTC | CASSLVLPKTQYF
TRBD1 | NA | TRBJ2-7 | TRBV20-1 | TGCAGTGCTGAGCCAGCGGGACAGGGAAACCACGAGCAGTACTTC | CSAEPAGQGNHEQYF
NA | few | TRBJ2-3 | TRBV15 | TGTGCCACCAGCAGAGCGACCACAGATACGCAGTATTTT | CATSRATTDTQYF
TRBD1 | once | TRBJ1-1 | TRBV7-9 | TGTGCCAGCAGCTTCCAAGGACAGGGGAGAGCTGAAGCTTTCTTT | CASSFQGQGRAEAFF
NA | few | TRBJ1-5 | TRBV10-3 | TGTGCCATCAGTGAGACGTCTCCGGGGAATAATCAGCCCCAGCATTTT | CAISETSPGNNQPQHF
NA | once | TRBJ2-7 | TRBV12-3/TRBV12-4 | TGTGCCAGCACCAGCCCCGACATCAGACCCTACGAGCAGTACTTC | CASTSPDIRPYEQYF
TRBD1 | many | TRBJ1-1 | TRBV20-1 | TGCAGTGCTAGAGATAGGGCAGGGGGCTACACTGAAGCTTTCTTT | CSARDRAGGYTEAFF
NA | few | TRBJ1-1 | TRBV29-1 | TGCAGCGTTGAATTGGGAAATACTGAAGCTTTCTTT | CSVELGNTEAFF
TRBD2 | NA | TRBJ2-5 | TRBV29-1 | TGCAGCGTTGGCGTGACTAGCGGGGAGACCCAGTACTTC | CSVGVTSGETQYF
NA | many | TRBJ1-1 | TRBV19 | TGTGCCAGTAGTTCGAAGGCGGGGGGCTTCACTGAAGCTTTCTTT | CASSSKAGGFTEAFF